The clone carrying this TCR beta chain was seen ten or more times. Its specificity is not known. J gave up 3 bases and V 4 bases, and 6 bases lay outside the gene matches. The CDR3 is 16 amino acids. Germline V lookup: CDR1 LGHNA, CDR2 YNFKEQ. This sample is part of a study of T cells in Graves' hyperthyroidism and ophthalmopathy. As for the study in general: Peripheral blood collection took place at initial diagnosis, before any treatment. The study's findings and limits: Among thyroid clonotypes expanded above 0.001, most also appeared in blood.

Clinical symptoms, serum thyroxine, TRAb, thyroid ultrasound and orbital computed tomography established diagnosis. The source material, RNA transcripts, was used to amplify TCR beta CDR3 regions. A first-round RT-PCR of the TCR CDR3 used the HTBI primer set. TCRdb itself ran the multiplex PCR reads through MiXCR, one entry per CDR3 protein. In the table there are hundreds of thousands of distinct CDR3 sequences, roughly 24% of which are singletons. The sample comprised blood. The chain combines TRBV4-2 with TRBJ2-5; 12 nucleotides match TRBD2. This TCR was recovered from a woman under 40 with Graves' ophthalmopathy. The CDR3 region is CASSRLAGGPEETQYF. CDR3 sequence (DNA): TGTGCCAGCAGCCGCCTAGCGGGGGGGCCAGAAGAGACCCAGTACTTC.